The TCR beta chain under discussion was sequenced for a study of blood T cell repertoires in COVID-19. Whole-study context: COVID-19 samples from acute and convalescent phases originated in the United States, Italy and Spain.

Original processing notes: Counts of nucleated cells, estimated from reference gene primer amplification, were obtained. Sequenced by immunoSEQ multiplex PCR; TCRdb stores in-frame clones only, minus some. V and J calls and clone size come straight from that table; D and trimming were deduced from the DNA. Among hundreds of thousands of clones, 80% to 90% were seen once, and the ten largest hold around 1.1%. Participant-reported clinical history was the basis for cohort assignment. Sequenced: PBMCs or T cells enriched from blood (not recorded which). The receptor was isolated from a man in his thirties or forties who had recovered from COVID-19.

Here the CDR3 DNA reads TGTGCCAGCAGCGTCCAAGCGGGAGAGGATGACCACGAGCAGTACTTC. Amino acid sequence: CASSVQAGEDDHEQYF. V gene TRBV9 combines with J gene TRBJ2-7; 8 bases are shared with TRBD2. Germline CDR1 is SGDLS and CDR2 is YYNGEE. The CDR3 runs to 16 residues. The junction had 12 bases not matched to a gene; V was cut back by 2 bases and J by 5 bases.